This entry lists 32 T cell receptor beta chains sequenced from one sample in a study of blood T cell repertoires in COVID-19. Measured with immunoSEQ multiplex PCR; TCRdb has only the in-frame clones, and not every one. The sample lists about 400,000 clones, roughly 91% seen once, with around 1.7% in the top ten. Sequencing was done on a sample of PBMCs or T cells enriched from blood (not recorded which). Receptor source: a woman aged 30 to 39 who had recovered from COVID-19.

This clone was seen just once. This rearrangement joins TRBV3-1 (or the pseudogene TRBV3-2) to TRBJ2-1, with 8 bases that match TRBD2. This CDR3 has 17 residues. V dropped 4 bases and J dropped 7; count of bases not matched to a gene: 15. Germline loops: CDR1 LGHDT, CDR2 YNNKEL (reference sequence). Written as DNA, the CDR3 is TGTGCCAGCAGCCGCCGGGGAGCGGGAGTTATCTATAATGAGCAGTTCTTC. Translation: CASSRRGAGVIYNEQFF.

The chain recombines TRBV5-1 with TRBJ2-7; D remains unclear. The V end was cut by 3 bases, the J end by 3 bases, with 7 bases between. This CDR3 comprises 12 residues. Germline CDR1 and CDR2: SGHRS and YFSETQ. The CDR3 sequence: CASSSSIYEQYF. CDR3 nucleotide sequence: TGCGCCAGCAGCTCATCCATCTACGAGCAGTACTTC.

This rearrangement joins TRBV5-6 to TRBJ2-1; 8 positions match TRBD2. V lost 0 bases, J lost 4 bases, and 9 bases stayed unmatched. This CDR3 is built from 17 residues. In germline, CDR1 is SGHDT, CDR2 YYEEEE. As DNA, the CDR3 is TGTGCCAGCAGCTTGGAACTAGCGGAACTCTATTACAATGAGCAGTTCTTC. Its translation: CASSLELAELYYNEQFF.

This chain connects TRBV18 to TRBJ2-7; 10 bases map to TRBD2. This CDR3 contains 16 residues. The ends lost 4 bases at V and 1 base at J; junction bases unmatched: 7. Germline V gives CDR1 KGHSH, CDR2 LQKENI. The CDR3 sequence: CASSRSSGSGSYEQYF. CDR3 nucleotide sequence: TGTGCCAGCTCACGATCTAGCGGGAGTGGGTCCTACGAGCAGTACTTC.

The chain couples TRBV11-2 to TRBJ1-6; no reliable D call. Germline assignment: CDR1 SGHAT and CDR2 FQNNGV. The CDR3 loop spans 11 amino acids. Trimming left V 5 bases short and J 8 bases short, with 4 bases between. For the CDR3, the DNA is TGTGCCAGCAGCAACTATTCACCCCTCCACTTT. It is translated as CASSNYSPLHF.

This chain connects TRBV18 to TRBJ2-2; D is undetermined. The CDR3 contains 16 residues. Trimming stripped 6 bases from V and 3 bases from J, with 17 bases between. The germline CDR1 and CDR2 sequences are KGHSH and LQKENI. The CDR3 spells CASSPITPGHTGELFF. The DNA for the CDR3 is TGTGCCAGCTCCCCTATAACGCCGGGTCACACCGGGGAGCTGTTTTTT. Variable domain in full (rest from reference TRBV18 and TRBJ2-2): NAGVMQNPRHLVRRRGQEARLRCSPMKGHSHVYWYRQLPEEGLKFMVYLQKENIIDESGMPKERFSAEFPKEGPSILRIQQVVRGDSAAYFCASSPITPGHTGELFFGEGSRLTVL.

The chain joins TRBV10-3 to TRBJ1-5, with a tentative D call TRBD1 (5 bases). Germline V gene data show CDR1 as ENHRY and CDR2 as SYGVKD. Trimming stripped 8 bases from V and 0 bases from J, with 20 bases between. This CDR3 spans 17 amino acids. The CDR3 loop is CAIGDLGRDYSNQPQHF. The CDR3 nucleotides are TGTGCCATCGGGGACCTAGGGAGGGATTATAGCAATCAGCCCCAGCATTTT.

CDR3 region: CASSLVLSETQYF. CDR3 sequence (DNA): TGCGCCAGCAGCTTGGTTTTATCAGAGACCCAGTACTTC. This chain links TRBV5-1 with TRBJ2-5; D unresolved. There are 13 residues in the CDR3. The V and J ends lost 0 bases and 4 bases respectively, with 7 bases between them. From germline, CDR1 is SGHRS and CDR2 YFSETQ. Full variable domain (remainder filled in from reference TRBV5-1 and TRBJ2-5): KAGVTQTPRYLIKTRGQQVTLSCSPISGHRSVSWYQQTPGQGLQFLFEYFSETQRNKGNFPGRFSGRQFSNSRSEMNVSTLELGDSALYLCASSLVLSETQYFGPGTRLLVL.

V and J are TRBV19 and TRBJ2-3; the D is unclear. From germline, CDR1 is LNHDA and CDR2 SQIVND (reference sequence). Trimming stripped 6 bases from V and 2 bases from J, with 9 bases between. This CDR3 has 13 amino acids. CDR3 region: CASRVAPTDTQYF. The CDR3 DNA sequence: TGTGCCAGTAGGGTAGCCCCCACAGATACGCAGTATTTT.

This clone is a singleton in its sample. The gene calls are TRBV28 and TRBJ2-5; TRBD1 might be the D (6 bases). The CDR3 has 13 amino acids. Germline V gene data show CDR1 as MDHEN and CDR2 as SYDVKM. Trimming left V 7 bases short and J 4 bases short, with 13 bases between. The CDR3 loop reads CASTRSRGETQYF. The CDR3 nucleotides read TGTGCCAGCACCCGTAGCAGGGGAGAGACCCAGTACTTC.

The chain carries TRBV7-2 and TRBJ1-1; 8 nucleotides agree with TRBD1. Germline CDR1 and CDR2: SGHTA and FQGNSA. The CDR3 loop spans 16 amino acids. The ends lost 3 bases at V and 4 bases at J; junction bases unmatched: 10. The CDR3 DNA reads TGTGCCAGCAGCTTTAGGCCAGGGGGCCGCTTCACTGAAGCTTTCTTT. It codes for CASSFRPGGRFTEAFF.

The rearrangement joins TRBV12-3 or TRBV12-4 to TRBJ2-3; D unresolved. Trimming shortened V by 6 bases and J by 6 bases, and 7 bases separated the two germline ends. CDR3 length: 11 residues. The CDR3 DNA sequence: TGTGCCAGCAGCCTAGAGGATACGCAGTATTTT. Translated: CASSLEDTQYF.

This chain connects TRBV12-3 or TRBV12-4 to TRBJ2-5, with 9 bases aligning to TRBD1. The CDR3 has 13 amino acids. V shed 6 bases and J 5 bases; nucleotides not matched to a gene: 4. In DNA form, the CDR3 reads TGTGCCAGCAGCCGGGACAGGGCGGAGACCCAGTACTTC. Translation gives CASSRDRAETQYF.

This chain joins TRBV7-9 and TRBJ1-1; D ambiguous. The CDR3 is 15 residues long. V shed 5 bases and J shed 11 bases, with 24 bases lying between them. Germline V gene sequence: CDR1 SEHNR, CDR2 FQNEAQ (reference sequence). The CDR3 DNA sequence: TGTGCCAGCAGCGATTTCACAGAACCCAGCGGACTGGCTTTCTTT. Encoded protein: CASSDFTEPSGLAFF.

Only one count was recorded for this clone. The chain uses TRBV19 and TRBJ2-5; D is possibly TRBD2 (7 bases). Germline V gives CDR1 LNHDA, CDR2 SQIVND (reference sequence). Trimming removed 5 bases from V and 4 bases from J, with 14 bases in between. The CDR3 length is 14 residues. The CDR3 spells CASSWGGLGETQYF. DNA of the CDR3: TGTGCCAGTAGTTGGGGGGGCTTAGGAGAGACCCAGTACTTC. The whole variable domain, filled in from reference TRBV19 and TRBJ2-5, reads DGGITQSPKYLFRKEGQNVTLSCEQNLNHDAMYWYRQDPGQGLRLIYYSQIVNDFQKGDIAEGYSVSREKKESFPLTVTSAQKNPTAFYLCASSWGGLGETQYFGPGTRLLVL.

The rearrangement links TRBV7-3 to TRBJ2-2, with 8 nucleotides matching TRBD2. This CDR3 spans 16 amino acids. Losses at the gene ends were 5 bases for V and 8 bases for J; bases not matched to a gene: 13. Germline values: CDR1 SGHTA, CDR2 FQGTGA. CDR3 in amino acids: CASSVMGGRSTGELFF. CDR3 bases: TGTGCCAGCAGCGTAATGGGCGGGAGGTCAACTGGGGAGCTGTTTTTT.

The V call is TRBV9, the J call TRBJ1-3; D may be TRBD1 (5 bases). V was pared by 2 bases and J by 0 bases, with 9 bases between. Germline CDR1 SGDLS, CDR2 YYNGEE. The CDR3 is 15 amino acids. The CDR3 DNA is TGTGCCAGCAGCGTCGACAGCTTCTCTGGAAACACCATATATTTT. It encodes CASSVDSFSGNTIYF.

The rearrangement links TRBV7-2 to TRBJ2-1, with D unresolved. Germline V gene data show CDR1 as SGHTA and CDR2 as FQGNSA. CDR3 length equals 11 residues. The germline V and J ends were trimmed by 6 bases and 8 bases, with 8 bases remaining between them. The CDR3 DNA follows: TGTGCCAGCAGGTCAAGCGATGAGCAGTTCTTC. Translation gives CASRSSDEQFF.

Only a few counts were recorded for this clone. The gene calls are TRBV5-1 and TRBJ1-4, with D possibly matching TRBD1 (5 bases). Per the germline V gene, CDR1 is SGHRS and CDR2 is YFSETQ. The germline V and J ends were trimmed by 1 base and 7 bases, with 11 bases remaining between them. The CDR3 spans 14 residues. As DNA, the CDR3 is TGCGCCAGCAGCTTGTCCACAAGGGGTGAAAAACTGTTTTTT. The encoded protein is CASSLSTRGEKLFF.

This chain links TRBV2 with TRBJ2-5; 7 nucleotides agree with TRBD2. Trimming cost V 4 bases and J 5 bases; bases outside gene matches: 4. The CDR3 has 13 residues. Germline CDR1 reads SNHLY; CDR2 reads FYNNEI. Here the CDR3 DNA reads TGTGCCAGCAGTGGGGGACTATCGGAGACCCAGTACTTC. Protein: CASSGGLSETQYF.

This sequence joins TRBV7-9 and TRBJ2-1, with D possibly matching TRBD2 (5 bases). The germline V gene has CDR1 SEHNR and CDR2 FQNEAQ (reference sequence). This CDR3 contains 14 residues. The ends were cut back, 6 bases at V and 3 bases at J, with 12 bases in the middle. CDR3 loop: CASRGRRDYNEQFF. CDR3 bases: TGTGCCAGCAGGGGTCGACGGGACTACAATGAGCAGTTCTTC.

The chain uses TRBV18 and TRBJ2-1; TRBD2 matches 7 bases. The CDR3 contains 15 residues. The J segment lost 3 bases and the V segment lost 3 bases, leaving 5 bases of the junction unmatched. Germline V gene data show CDR1 as KGHSH and CDR2 as LQKENI. CDR3 coding DNA: TGTGCCAGCTCACCGGCGGGAGTTGACTACAATGAGCAGTTCTTC. It translates to CASSPAGVDYNEQFF.

This chain joins TRBV5-1 and TRBJ1-5; D gene unclear. This CDR3 region has 16 residues. Germline CDR1 reads SGHRS; CDR2 reads YFSETQ. V dropped 0 bases and J dropped 0 bases, with 10 bases sitting between them. The DNA for the CDR3 is TGCGCCAGCAGCTTGGGGGGAGGGAATAGCAATCAGCCCCAGCATTTT. Protein: CASSLGGGNSNQPQHF.

In this sample, this clone turned up once. The chain employs TRBV7-9 and TRBJ2-1, with D tentatively TRBD1 (6 bases). The CDR3 totals 15 residues. V lost 5 bases and J lost 1, with 12 bases in between. Per the germline V gene, CDR1 is SEHNR and CDR2 is FQNEAQ (reference sequence). The CDR3 loop reads CASSKPGQSYNEQFF. Written as DNA, the CDR3 is TGTGCCAGCAGCAAACCGGGACAATCCTACAATGAGCAGTTCTTC. Drawing the rest from reference TRBV7-9 and TRBJ2-1, the complete variable domain is DTGVSQNPRHKITKRGQNVTFRCDPISEHNRLYWYRQTLGQGPEFLTYFQNEAQLEKSRLLSDRFSAERPKGSFSTLEIQRTEQGDSAMYLCASSKPGQSYNEQFFGPGTRLTVL.

The rearrangement uses TRBV30 and TRBJ2-7, with TRBD2 as a possible D gene (5 bases). Germline loops: CDR1 GTSNPN, CDR2 SVGIG (reference sequence). With 3 bases removed from V and 1 base from J, the gap between germline ends came to 10 bases. CDR3 length: 13 residues. In nucleotides, the CDR3 is TGTGCCTGGAGCAGAGGACTTTCCTACGAGCAGTACTTC. It specifies CAWSRGLSYEQYF.

This chain uses TRBV5-1 with TRBJ2-1; D not resolved. V shed 0 bases and J shed 0 bases, with 7 bases lying between them. In germline, CDR1 is SGHRS, CDR2 YFSETQ. The CDR3 sequence is 15 residues long. CDR3 nucleotide sequence: TGCGCCAGCAGCTTGGACGGAGTCTCCTACAATGAGCAGTTCTTC. This gives the protein CASSLDGVSYNEQFF. The complete variable domain, with remaining parts taken from reference TRBV5-1 and TRBJ2-1, reads KAGVTQTPRYLIKTRGQQVTLSCSPISGHRSVSWYQQTPGQGLQFLFEYFSETQRNKGNFPGRFSGRQFSNSRSEMNVSTLELGDSALYLCASSLDGVSYNEQFFGPGTRLTVL.

V and J are TRBV2 and TRBJ1-4; D might be TRBD1 (5 bases). The V end lost 3 bases, the J end lost 3 bases, and 8 bases lay between the germline ends. CDR1 and CDR2 (germline): SNHLY, FYNNEI. This CDR3 region has 14 residues. This CDR3 reads CASSDGGSNEKLFF. CDR3 coding DNA: TGTGCCAGCAGTGACGGGGGGTCTAATGAAAAACTGTTTTTT.

This clone was recorded once. This chain uses TRBV5-1 with TRBJ1-1; 8 positions agree with TRBD1. Germline-derived CDR1 and CDR2 are SGHRS and YFSETQ. The V segment lost 0 bases and the J segment 8 bases; nucleotides outside the gene matches: 12. The CDR3 sequence is 16 residues long. This CDR3 is CASSLVRFGQGLEAFF. CDR3 in DNA: TGCGCCAGCAGCTTGGTCCGATTCGGACAGGGCTTAGAAGCTTTCTTT. Together with reference TRBV5-1 and TRBJ1-1, the CDR3 gives the full variable domain: KAGVTQTPRYLIKTRGQQVTLSCSPISGHRSVSWYQQTPGQGLQFLFEYFSETQRNKGNFPGRFSGRQFSNSRSEMNVSTLELGDSALYLCASSLVRFGQGLEAFFGQGTRLTVV.

The chain links TRBV7-8 to TRBJ2-7, with D tentatively TRBD1 (7 bases). The V gene lost 8 bases and the J gene lost 4 bases, with 15 bases spanning the gap. The V gene's germline CDR1 is SGHVS and CDR2 FQNEAQ. The CDR3 runs to 13 residues. The CDR3 DNA is TGTGCCAGCGGCGGGACAGTTATATACGAGCAGTACTTC. Its translation is CASGGTVIYEQYF. The whole variable domain, filled in from reference TRBV7-8 and TRBJ2-7, reads GAGVSQSPRYKVAKRGQDVALRCDPISGHVSLFWYQQALGQGPEFLTYFQNEAQLDKSGLPSDRFFAERPEGSVSTLKIQRTQQEDSAVYLCASGGTVIYEQYFGPGTRLTVT.

The gene calls are TRBV30 and TRBJ2-7; 7 bases match TRBD2. J gave up 0 bases and V 2 bases, and 4 bases lay outside the gene matches. The CDR3 is made up of 14 amino acids. CDR1 and CDR2 from the germline V gene are GTSNPN and SVGIG (reference sequence). For the CDR3, the DNA is TGTGCCTGGAGTTTGGGGGGGAGCTCCTACGAGCAGTACTTC. As protein: CAWSLGGSSYEQYF.

The rearrangement uses TRBV19 and TRBJ1-5; D perhaps matches TRBD1 (5 bases). The CDR3 extends over 15 amino acids. The V gene's germline CDR1 is LNHDA and CDR2 SQIVND (reference sequence). Trimming stripped 7 bases from V and 3 bases from J, with 16 bases between. CDR3 sequence: CASKGRVWDNQPQHF. DNA of the CDR3: TGTGCCAGTAAGGGCAGGGTCTGGGACAATCAGCCCCAGCATTTT.

This chain uses TRBV11-3 with TRBJ1-1; no firm D call. Deletions cut 5 bases from V and 2 bases from J, with 9 bases between. Germline lookup yields CDR1 SGHNT and CDR2 YENEEA. The CDR3 runs to 13 residues. CDR3 nucleotide sequence: TGTGCCAGCAGCCTGACACCTAACACTGAAGCTTTCTTT. As protein: CASSLTPNTEAFF.